This T cell receptor (beta chain) is drawn from a study of blood T cell repertoires in COVID-19 (TCRdb year 2020). Looking at the study overall: Collaborator samples came from the United States, Italy and Spain and covered acute and convalescent phases of COVID-19. The prospective study material was composed of cDNA or gDNA derived from T cells, B-cell-depleted T cells, or PBMCs. Deeply sampled blood TCRbeta repertoires from subjects exposed to, actively infected with, or recovered from COVID-19 were included in the dataset. The repertoires were made available in a free public database intended to serve as a resource for research on the immune response to SARS-CoV-2. The samples were drawn from the first 160 participants of the ongoing ImmuneRACE study and from 950 to 1,500 subjects provided by 6 global collaborators. A de-identified subject ID, COVID-19 status, age in years and sex were almost always included in the sample metadata. HLA class I and class II types, where available, came from metadata supplied by the sample provider rather than from assay-based typing.

A note on this clone: Its cognate antigen has yet to be identified. The record has no base qualities; no much larger clone is one base away.

At one collaborating source in Seattle, patients were enrolled during active infection and were followed longitudinally through the course of disease. The collaborating institutions used their own protocols to collect whole blood in K2EDTA tubes. For TCRbeta analysis, collaborators shipped samples in one of three forms: frozen whole blood, isolated PBMCs, or DNA extracted from either of those sample types. Here is what the overall study found, with its caveats: How much clinical and demographic metadata was included differed by source and by participant, and the metadata was provided uncurated.

TCRbeta CDR3 regions were amplified from genomic DNA by means of the immunoSEQ Assay, a bias-controlled multiplex PCR. As for the authors' bioinformatics: Within the assay, amplification of reference gene primers was used to estimate how many nucleated cells each sample contained. To quantify the absolute abundance of each unique TCRbeta CDR3 rearrangement, sequence reads were collapsed and filtered. For each sample, productive Simpson clonality was calculated by taking the square root of Simpson's diversity index across productive rearrangements. Imported from immuneACCESS, the table was reduced by TCRdb to in-frame sequences with V and J called. These copies leave out some clones; in studies compared against another copy, an unresolved V gene accounts for under half, and the cause of the remainder is not known. The DNA was the basis for D and trimming; V, J and clone size are from that table. Within this sample are 250,000 to 350,000 clones, with approximately 85% of them counted one time only. The top ten clones comprise roughly 0.94% of the sample.

The clonotype comes from a human donor with COVID-19, enrolled during active disease. The donor label of this sample is uncertain. Sequencing was done on a sample of peripheral blood.

This receptor has the CDR3 CASSSLSGNSYEQYF. The nucleotide sequence reads TGTGCCAGCAGTAGCCTAAGCGGGAATTCCTACGAGCAGTACTTC. The chain is encoded by TRBV6-5 joined to TRBJ2-7, and TRBD2 aligns with 7 junction nucleotides. Trimming takes 5 bases off V and 1 base off J; junction bases not matched to a gene: 8. Per the germline V gene, MNHEY is the CDR1 and SVGAGI is the CDR2. Reading from cysteine to phenylalanine, the CDR3 counts 15 amino acids. The CDR3 DNA has 45 bases and is translated from base 1.